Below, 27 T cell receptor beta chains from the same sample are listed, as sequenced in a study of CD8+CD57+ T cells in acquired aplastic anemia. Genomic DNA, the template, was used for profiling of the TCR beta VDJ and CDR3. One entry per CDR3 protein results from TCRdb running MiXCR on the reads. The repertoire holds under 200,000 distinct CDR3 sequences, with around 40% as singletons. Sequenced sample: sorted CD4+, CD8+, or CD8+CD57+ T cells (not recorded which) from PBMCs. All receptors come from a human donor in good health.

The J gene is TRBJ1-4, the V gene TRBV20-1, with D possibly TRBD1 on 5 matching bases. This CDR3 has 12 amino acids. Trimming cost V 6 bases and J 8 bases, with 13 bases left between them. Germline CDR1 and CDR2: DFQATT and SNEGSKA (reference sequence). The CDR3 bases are TGCAGTGCCCCGGGACCTGAGGAAAAACTGTTTTTT. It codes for CSAPGPEEKLFF.

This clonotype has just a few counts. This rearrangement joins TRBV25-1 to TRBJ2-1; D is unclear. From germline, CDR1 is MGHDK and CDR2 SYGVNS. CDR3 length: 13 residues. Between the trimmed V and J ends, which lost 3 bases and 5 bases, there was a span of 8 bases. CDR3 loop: CASSDRLNNEQFF. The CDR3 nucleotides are TGTGCCAGCAGTGATCGGCTGAACAATGAGCAGTTCTTC.

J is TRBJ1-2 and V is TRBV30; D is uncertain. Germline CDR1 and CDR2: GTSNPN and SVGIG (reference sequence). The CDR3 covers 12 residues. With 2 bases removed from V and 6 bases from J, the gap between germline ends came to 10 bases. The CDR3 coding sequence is TGTGCCTGGAGTCGGCAGTCGAATGGCTACACCTTC. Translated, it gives CAWSRQSNGYTF.

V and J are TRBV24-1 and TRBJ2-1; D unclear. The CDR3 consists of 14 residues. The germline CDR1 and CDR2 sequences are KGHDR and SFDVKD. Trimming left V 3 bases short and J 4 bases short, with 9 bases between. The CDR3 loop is CATSDPGRYNEQFF. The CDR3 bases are TGTGCCACCAGTGATCCCGGACGGTACAATGAGCAGTTCTTC.

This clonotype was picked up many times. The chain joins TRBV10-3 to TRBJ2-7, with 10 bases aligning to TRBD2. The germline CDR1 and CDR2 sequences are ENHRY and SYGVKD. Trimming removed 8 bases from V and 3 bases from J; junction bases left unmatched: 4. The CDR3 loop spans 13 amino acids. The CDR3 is CAIRRTSGYEQYF. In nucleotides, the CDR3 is TGTGCCATCCGCAGGACTAGCGGCTACGAGCAGTACTTC.

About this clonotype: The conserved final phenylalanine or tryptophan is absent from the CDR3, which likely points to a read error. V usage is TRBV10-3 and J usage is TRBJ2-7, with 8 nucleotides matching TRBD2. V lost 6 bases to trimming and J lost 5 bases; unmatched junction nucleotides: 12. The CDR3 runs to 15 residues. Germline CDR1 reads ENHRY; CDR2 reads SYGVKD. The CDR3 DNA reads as TGTGCCATCAGGTCGGTAGCGGGGCCAAAGAACGAGCAGTACTGC. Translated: CAIRSVAGPKNEQYC.

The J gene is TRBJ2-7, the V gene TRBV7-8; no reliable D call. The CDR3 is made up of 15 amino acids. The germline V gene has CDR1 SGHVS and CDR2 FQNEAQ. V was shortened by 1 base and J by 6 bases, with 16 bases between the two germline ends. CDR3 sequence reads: CASSLVVVWSSEQYF. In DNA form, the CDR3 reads TGTGCCAGCAGCTTAGTCGTTGTATGGTCGAGCGAGCAGTACTTC.

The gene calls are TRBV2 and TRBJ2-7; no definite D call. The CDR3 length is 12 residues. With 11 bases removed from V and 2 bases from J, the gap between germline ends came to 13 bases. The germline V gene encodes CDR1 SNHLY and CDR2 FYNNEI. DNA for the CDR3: TGTGCCTCACGGACGGACGCCTACGAGCAGTACTTC. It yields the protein CASRTDAYEQYF. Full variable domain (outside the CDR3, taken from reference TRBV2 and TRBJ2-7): EPEVTQTPSHQVTQMGQEVILRCVPISNHLYFYWYRQILGQKVEFLVSFYNNEISEKSEIFDDQFSVERPDGSNFTLKIRSTKLEDSAMYFCASRTDAYEQYFGPGTRLTVT.

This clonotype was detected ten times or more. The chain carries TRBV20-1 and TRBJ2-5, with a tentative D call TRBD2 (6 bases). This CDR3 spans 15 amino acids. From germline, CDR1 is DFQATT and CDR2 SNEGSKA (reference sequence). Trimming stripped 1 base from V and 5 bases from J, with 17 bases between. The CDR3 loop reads CSARGRGSGGETQYF. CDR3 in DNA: TGCAGTGCTAGAGGGCGTGGTAGTGGGGGGGAGACCCAGTACTTC.

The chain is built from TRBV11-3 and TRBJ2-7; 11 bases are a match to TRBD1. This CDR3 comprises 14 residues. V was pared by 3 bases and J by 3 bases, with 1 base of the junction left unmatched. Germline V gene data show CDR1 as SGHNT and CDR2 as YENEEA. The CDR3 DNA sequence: TGTGCCAGCAGCTTGGGACAGGGGGGCTACGAGCAGTACTTC. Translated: CASSLGQGGYEQYF.

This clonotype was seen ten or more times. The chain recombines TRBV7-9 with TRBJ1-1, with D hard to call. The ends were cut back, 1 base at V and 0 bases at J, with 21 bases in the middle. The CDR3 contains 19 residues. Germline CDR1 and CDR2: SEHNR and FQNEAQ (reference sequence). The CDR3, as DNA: TGTGCCAGCAGCTTAGTAACCGGGCTTCTCTATGGGTTGAACACTGAAGCTTTCTTT. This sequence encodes CASSLVTGLLYGLNTEAFF.

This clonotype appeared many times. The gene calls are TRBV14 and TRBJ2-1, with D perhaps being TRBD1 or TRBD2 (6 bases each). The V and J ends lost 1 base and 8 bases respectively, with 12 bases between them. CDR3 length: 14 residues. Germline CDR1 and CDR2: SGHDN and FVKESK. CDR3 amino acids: CASSQVGGLDEQFF. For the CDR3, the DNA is TGTGCCAGCAGCCAAGTTGGGGGGCTGGATGAGCAGTTCTTC.

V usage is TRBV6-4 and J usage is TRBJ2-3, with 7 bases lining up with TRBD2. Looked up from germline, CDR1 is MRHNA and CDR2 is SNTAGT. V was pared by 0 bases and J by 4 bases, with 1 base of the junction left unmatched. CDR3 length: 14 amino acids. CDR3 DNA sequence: TGTGCCAGCAGTGACTCTGGGGGGGCAGATACGCAGTATTTT. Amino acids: CASSDSGGADTQYF.

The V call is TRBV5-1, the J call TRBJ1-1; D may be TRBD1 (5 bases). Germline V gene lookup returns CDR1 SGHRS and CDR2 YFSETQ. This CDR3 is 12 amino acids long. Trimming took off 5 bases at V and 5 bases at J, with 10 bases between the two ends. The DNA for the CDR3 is TGCGCCAGCAGAGGGGACGGGACTGAAGCTTTCTTT. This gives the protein CASRGDGTEAFF.

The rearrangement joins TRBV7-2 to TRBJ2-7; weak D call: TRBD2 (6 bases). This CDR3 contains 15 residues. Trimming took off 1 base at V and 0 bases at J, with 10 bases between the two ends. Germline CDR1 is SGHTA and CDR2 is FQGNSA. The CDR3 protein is CASSLGLVISYEQYF. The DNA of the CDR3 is TGTGCCAGCAGCTTAGGACTAGTGATCTCCTACGAGCAGTACTTC.

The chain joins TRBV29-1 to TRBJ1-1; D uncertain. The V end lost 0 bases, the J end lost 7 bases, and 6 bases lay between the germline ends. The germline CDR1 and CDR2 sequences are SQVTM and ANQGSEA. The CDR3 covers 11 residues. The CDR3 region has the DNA TGCAGCGTTGAAGACCCAGGTGAAGCTTTCTTT. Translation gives CSVEDPGEAFF. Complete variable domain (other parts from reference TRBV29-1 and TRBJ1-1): SAVISQKPSRDICQRGTSLTIQCQVDSQVTMMFWYRQQPGQSLTLIATANQGSEATYESGFVIDKFPISRPNLTFSTLTVSNMSPEDSSIYLCSVEDPGEAFFGQGTRLTVV.

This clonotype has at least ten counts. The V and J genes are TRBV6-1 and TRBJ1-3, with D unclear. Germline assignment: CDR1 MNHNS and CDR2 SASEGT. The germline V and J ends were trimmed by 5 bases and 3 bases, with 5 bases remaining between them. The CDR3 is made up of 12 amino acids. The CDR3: CASSQDGNTIYF. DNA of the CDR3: TGTGCCAGCAGTCAGGATGGAAACACCATATATTTT.

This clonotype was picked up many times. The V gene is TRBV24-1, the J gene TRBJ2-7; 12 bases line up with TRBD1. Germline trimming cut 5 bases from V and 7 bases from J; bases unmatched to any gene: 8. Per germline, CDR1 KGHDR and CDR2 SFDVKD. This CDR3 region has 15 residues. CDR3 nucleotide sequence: TGTGCCACCAGTGCGGGACAGGGGGCGCGATGGGAGCAGTACTTC. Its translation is CATSAGQGARWEQYF.

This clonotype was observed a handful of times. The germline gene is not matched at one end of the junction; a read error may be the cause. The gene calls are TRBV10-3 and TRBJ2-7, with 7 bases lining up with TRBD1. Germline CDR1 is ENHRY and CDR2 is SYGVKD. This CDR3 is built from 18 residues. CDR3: CASSPEQGRPRSSYEQYF. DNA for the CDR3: TGTGCCAGCAGTCCTGAACAGGGGCGCCCTAGGAGCTCCTACGAGCAGTACTTC.

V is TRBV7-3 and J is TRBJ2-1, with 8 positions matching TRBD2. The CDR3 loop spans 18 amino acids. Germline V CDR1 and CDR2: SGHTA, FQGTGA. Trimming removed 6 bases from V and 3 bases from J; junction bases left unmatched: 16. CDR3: CASSLDSGTQNVYNEQFF. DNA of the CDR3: TGTGCCAGCAGTTTAGATAGCGGGACACAAAATGTCTACAATGAGCAGTTCTTC. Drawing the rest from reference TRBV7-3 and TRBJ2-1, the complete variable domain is GAGVSQTPSNKVTEKGKYVELRCDPISGHTALYWYRQSLGQGPEFLIYFQGTGAADDSGLPNDRFFAVRPEGSVSTLKIQRTERGDSAVYLCASSLDSGTQNVYNEQFFGPGTRLTVL.

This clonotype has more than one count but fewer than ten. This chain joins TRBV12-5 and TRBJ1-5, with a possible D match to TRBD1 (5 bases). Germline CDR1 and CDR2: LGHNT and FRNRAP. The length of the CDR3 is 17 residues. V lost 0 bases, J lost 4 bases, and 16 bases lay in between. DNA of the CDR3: TGTGCTAGTGGTTTGGTACAGAACAGGTTCTTTAATCAGCCCCAGCATTTT. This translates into CASGLVQNRFFNQPQHF.

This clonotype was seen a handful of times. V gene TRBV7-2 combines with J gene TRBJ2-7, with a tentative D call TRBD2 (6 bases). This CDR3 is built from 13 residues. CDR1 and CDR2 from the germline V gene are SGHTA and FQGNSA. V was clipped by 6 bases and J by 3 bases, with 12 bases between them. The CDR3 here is CASSSGLFYEQYF. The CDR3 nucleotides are TGTGCCAGCAGTTCCGGACTATTCTACGAGCAGTACTTC.

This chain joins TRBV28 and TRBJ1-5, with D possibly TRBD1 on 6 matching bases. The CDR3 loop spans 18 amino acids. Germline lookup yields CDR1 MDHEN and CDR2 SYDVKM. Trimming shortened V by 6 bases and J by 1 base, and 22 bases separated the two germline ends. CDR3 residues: CASRTGLRIPYSNQPQHF. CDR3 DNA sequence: TGTGCCAGCAGAACAGGGTTACGCATTCCATACAGCAATCAGCCCCAGCATTTT.

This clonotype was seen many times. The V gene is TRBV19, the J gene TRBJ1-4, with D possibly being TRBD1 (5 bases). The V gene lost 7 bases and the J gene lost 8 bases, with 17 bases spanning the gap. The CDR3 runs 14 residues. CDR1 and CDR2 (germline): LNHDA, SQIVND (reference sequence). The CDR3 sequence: CASKDPQGGEKLFF. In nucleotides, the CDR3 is TGTGCCAGTAAAGACCCCCAGGGTGGAGAAAAACTGTTTTTT.

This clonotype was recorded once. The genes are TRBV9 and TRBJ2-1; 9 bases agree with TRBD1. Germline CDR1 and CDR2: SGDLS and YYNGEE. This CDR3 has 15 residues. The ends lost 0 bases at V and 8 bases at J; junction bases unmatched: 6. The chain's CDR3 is CASSVGMGQGHEQFF. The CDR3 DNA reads TGTGCCAGCAGCGTAGGTATGGGACAGGGACATGAGCAGTTCTTC.

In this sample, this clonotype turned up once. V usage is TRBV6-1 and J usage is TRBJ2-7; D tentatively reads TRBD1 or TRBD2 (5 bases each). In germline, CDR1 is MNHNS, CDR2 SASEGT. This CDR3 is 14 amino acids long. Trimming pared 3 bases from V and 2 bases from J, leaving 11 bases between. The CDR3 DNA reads TGTGCCAGCAGTGACGAGGGGATTGCCTACGAGCAGTACTTC. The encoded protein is CASSDEGIAYEQYF.

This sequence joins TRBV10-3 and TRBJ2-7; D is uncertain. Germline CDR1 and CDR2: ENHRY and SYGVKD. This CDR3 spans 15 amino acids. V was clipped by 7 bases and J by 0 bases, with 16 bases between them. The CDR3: CAIMKAPESSYEQYF. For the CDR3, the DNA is TGTGCCATCATGAAAGCTCCCGAAAGCTCCTACGAGCAGTACTTC.